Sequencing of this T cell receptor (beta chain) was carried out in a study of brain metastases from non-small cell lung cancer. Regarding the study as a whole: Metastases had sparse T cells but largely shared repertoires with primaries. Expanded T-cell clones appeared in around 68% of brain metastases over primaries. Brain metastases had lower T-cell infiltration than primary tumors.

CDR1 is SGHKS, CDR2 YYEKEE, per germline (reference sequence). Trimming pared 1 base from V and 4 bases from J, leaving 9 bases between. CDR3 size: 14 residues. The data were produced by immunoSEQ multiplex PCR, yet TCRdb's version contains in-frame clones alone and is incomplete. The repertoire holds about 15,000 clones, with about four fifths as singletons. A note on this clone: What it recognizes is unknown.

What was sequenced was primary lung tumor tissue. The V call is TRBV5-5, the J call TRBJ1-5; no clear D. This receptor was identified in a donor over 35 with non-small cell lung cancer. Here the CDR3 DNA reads TGTGCCAGCAGCTTGCGAGACGGAAATCAGCCCCAGCATTTT. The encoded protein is CASSLRDGNQPQHF.